This T cell receptor (beta chain) was captured by sequencing in a study of blood T cells in healthy people across ages. This clonotype was recorded a few times. Donation came from healthy Caucasian individuals in Russia who were aged roughly 6 to 95. Isolation yielded PBMCs, at least 7 million per sample, in every case. The CDR3 has 19 residues. For the second PCR, which ran for about 6 to 11 cycles, a sample-barcoded 5' primer and a J-beta primer mix were used. TCRdb re-called the 5' RACE reads with MiXCR, one entry per CDR3 protein. This table holds about 1.5 million distinct CDR3 sequences, 35% to 45% found once.

The chain is built from TRBV21-1 and TRBJ2-1; the table's D call of TRBD2 was not tested on the DNA. TRBV21-1 is a listed pseudogene. This clonotype was obtained from a woman between 18 and 29 years old in good health. Input material: blood. The CDR3 DNA reads TGTGCCATCCACAGGGAAGTGACTAGCGGGTTGAGCTCCTACAATGAGCAGTTCTTC. Translating it yields CAIHREVTSGLSSYNEQFF.